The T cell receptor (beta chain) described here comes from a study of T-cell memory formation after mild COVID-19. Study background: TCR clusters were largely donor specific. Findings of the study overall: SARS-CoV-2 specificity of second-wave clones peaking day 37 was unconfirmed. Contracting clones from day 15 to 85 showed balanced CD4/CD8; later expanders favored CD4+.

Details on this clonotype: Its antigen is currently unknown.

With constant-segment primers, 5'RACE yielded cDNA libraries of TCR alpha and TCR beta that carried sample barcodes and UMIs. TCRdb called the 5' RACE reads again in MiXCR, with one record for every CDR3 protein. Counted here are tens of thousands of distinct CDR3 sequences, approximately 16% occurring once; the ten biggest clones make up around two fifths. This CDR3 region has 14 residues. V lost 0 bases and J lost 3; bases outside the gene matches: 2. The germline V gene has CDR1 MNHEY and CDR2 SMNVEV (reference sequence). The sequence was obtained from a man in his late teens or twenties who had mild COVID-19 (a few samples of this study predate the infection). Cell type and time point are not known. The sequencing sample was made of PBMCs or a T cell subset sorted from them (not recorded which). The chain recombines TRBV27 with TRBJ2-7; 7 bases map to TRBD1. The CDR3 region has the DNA TGTGCCAGCAGTTTATCAGCAGGGGGCTACGAGCAGTACGTC. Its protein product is CASSLSAGGYEQYV.